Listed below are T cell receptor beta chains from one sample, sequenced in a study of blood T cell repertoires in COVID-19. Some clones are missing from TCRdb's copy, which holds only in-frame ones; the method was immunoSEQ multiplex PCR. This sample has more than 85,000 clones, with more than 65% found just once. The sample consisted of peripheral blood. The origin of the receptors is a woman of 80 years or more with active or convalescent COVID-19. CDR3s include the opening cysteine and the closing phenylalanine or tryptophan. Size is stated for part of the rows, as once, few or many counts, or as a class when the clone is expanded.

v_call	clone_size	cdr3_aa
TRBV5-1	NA	CASSLERVSGYSYNEQFF
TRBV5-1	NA	CASSRFVPGEDTQYF
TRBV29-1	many	CSVTSGGAYYGYTF
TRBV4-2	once	CASSQDGGRTGRNQPQHF
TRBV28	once	CASSGGLAVTDTQYF
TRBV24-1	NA	CATSDHAGGEQYF
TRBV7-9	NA	CASSLGGLLYEQYF
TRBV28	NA	CASYGRGLAEVQAYNEQFF
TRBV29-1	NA	CSVGSGPSYEQYF
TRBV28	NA	CASSLPDRGPTYNSPLHF
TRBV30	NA	CAWSTSGTRGEQYF
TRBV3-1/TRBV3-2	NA	CASSQSRAGNIF
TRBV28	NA	CASSFGGGSLYNEQFF
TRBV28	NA	CASSLGQDPISTDTQYF
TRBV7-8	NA	CASSLTGLAGVHFYEQYF
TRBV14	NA	CASSQVQREGLFF